The rows below give T cell receptor beta chains drawn from one sample of a study of regulatory T cells in long-lasting Graves disease. Each CDR3 protein is one row after TCRdb ran MiXCR on the multiplex PCR reads. This sample yields some 450,000 distinct CDR3 sequences, of which about 20% are seen a single time; roughly a quarter belongs to the top ten. This sample comprised peripheral blood mononuclear cells (PBMCs), obtained when the disease was refractory, from a patient treated with antithyroid drugs. All receptors come from a female donor with Graves disease. CDR3s include the opening cysteine and the closing phenylalanine or tryptophan. The D gene is left open where the match is weak. Only some rows state a clone size, as once, few, many or a class for expanded clones.

d_call cdr3_length j_call v_call clone_size cdr3_nt cdr3_aa
- 16 TRBJ2-7 TRBV27 many TGTGCCAGCAGTTCCCAGGGGACTTTCTTCTCCTACGAGCAGTACTTC CASSSQGTFFSYEQYF
- 15 TRBJ2-7 TRBV3-1 - TGTGCCAGCAGCCATAACAGGAATAGGGGGTACGAGCAGTACTTC CASSHNRNRGYEQYF
- 13 TRBJ2-7 TRBV6-1 few TGTGCCAGCAGTACACGGTTGGGGATCGAGCAGTACTTC CASSTRLGIEQYF
TRBD2 14 TRBJ2-7 TRBV5-1 many TGTGCCAGCAGCCTAAGCGGGAGTCGGGACGAGCAGTACTTC CASSLSGSRDEQYF
- 18 TRBJ1-1 TRBV6-1 - TGTGCCAGCACTATAGCTCCCGGGGGGTGGAAAGGTGGCACTGAAGCTTTCTTT CASTIAPGGWKGGTEAFF
TRBD1 16 TRBJ1-2 TRBV3-1 few TGTGCCAGCAGCCCGCCCGAAGGGCAGGGGGCCTATGGCTACACCTTC CASSPPEGQGAYGYTF
- 11 TRBJ2-7 TRBV7-9 few TGTGCCAGCAGTACCGGGCTCAGAAGGGACTTC CASSTGLRRDF
- 14 TRBJ1-5 TRBV6-1 - TGTGCCAGCACTTTTTTGGATAGCAATCAGCCCCAGCATTTT CASTFLDSNQPQHF
- 17 TRBJ1-1 TRBV28 many TGTGCCAGCAGTTCCGCCGGGGCAGACAGATTGAACACTGAAGCTTTCTTT CASSSAGADRLNTEAFF
- 16 TRBJ1-5 TRBV9 few TGTGCCAGCAGCGTCGGCGGGGCCGGGGGCAATCAGCCCCAGCATTTT CASSVGGAGGNQPQHF
- 11 TRBJ1-2 TRBV10-3 few TGTGCCATCAGACGGGACGGCGGCTACACCTTC CAIRRDGGYTF
TRBD1 15 TRBJ2-2 TRBV6-2/TRBV6-3 few TGTGCCAGCAGTTACTGGACAGGGGGCAACGGGGAGCTGTTTTTT CASSYWTGGNGELFF
TRBD2 15 TRBJ2-3 TRBV20-1 - TGCAGTGCTACTAGGACTAGCGGGAGCACAGATACGCAGTATTTT CSATRTSGSTDTQYF
TRBD1 17 TRBJ2-2 TRBV9 - TGTGCCAGCAGCCCCCTCGATTCCGGGACAGGGATCGGGGAGCTGTTTTTT CASSPLDSGTGIGELFF
- 14 TRBJ1-6 TRBV20-1 - TGCAGTGCTAGAGATGAGAGGTTAAATTCACCCCTCCACTTT CSARDERLNSPLHF
- 14 TRBJ1-1 TRBV3-1 - TGTGCCAGCAGCCACACGGGGGGCAACACTGAAGCTTTCTTT CASSHTGGNTEAFF
TRBD2 16 TRBJ2-3 TRBV6-2/TRBV6-3 once TGTGCCAGCAGGTCGGAGCGGGAGCCGAACACAGATACGCAGTATTTT CASRSEREPNTDTQYF
- 14 TRBJ1-4 TRBV27 many TGTGCCAGCAGTTTATTCTGGGGAGATGAAAAACTGTTTTTT CASSLFWGDEKLFF
- 16 TRBJ2-5 TRBV9 - TGTGCCAGCAGCGCCCAGACAGGACGTTTACAAGAGACCCAGTACTTC CASSAQTGRLQETQYF
TRBD2 14 TRBJ2-2 TRBV2 few TGTGCCAGTCGACTAGCGGGAGCCCCCGGGGAGCTGTTTTTT CASRLAGAPGELFF
- 16 TRBJ1-6 TRBV6-9 - TGTGCCAGCAGTTACTGGTCAGGGCTGAATGCTTCACCCCTCCACTTT CASSYWSGLNASPLHF
- 16 TRBJ2-7 TRBV12-3/TRBV12-4 many TGTGCCAGCAGTTTATCTTTGGGACGATTAAGCTACGAGCAGTACTTC CASSLSLGRLSYEQYF
TRBD1 17 TRBJ2-6 TRBV5-1 few TGCGCCAGCAGCCCGGGACAGGGGGGATTTGGGGCCAACGTCCTGACTTTC CASSPGQGGFGANVLTF
- 13 TRBJ2-7 TRBV6-1 - TGTGCCAGCACATATAGTGGGACCTACGAGCAGTACTTC CASTYSGTYEQYF
- 15 TRBJ2-7 TRBV6-6 few TGTGCCAGCAGTTACTCGGAGGCCCGAGCCTACGAGCAGTACTTC CASSYSEARAYEQYF
- 16 TRBJ1-2 TRBV29-1 many TGCAGCGTTGAAGATCTTTGGACGGAGGAAGCTTATGGCTACACCTTC CSVEDLWTEEAYGYTF
TRBD2 17 TRBJ2-2 TRBV9 - TGTGCCAGCAGCCCGCCGGGAACTAGCGGGAGGACCGGGGAGCTGTTTTTT CASSPPGTSGRTGELFF
TRBD1 17 TRBJ2-7 TRBV7-2 few TGTGCCAGCTCAGCTTTTGAGAGAGGGGGCCGTTCCTACGAGCAGTACTTC CASSAFERGGRSYEQYF
- 16 TRBJ1-3 TRBV9 - TGTGCCAGCAGCGTAGATACCGGAATCTCTGGAAACACCATATATTTT CASSVDTGISGNTIYF
- 14 TRBJ1-5 TRBV6-2/TRBV6-3 - TGTGCCAGCAGTTACTTCTTAAGCAATCAGCCCCAGCATTTT CASSYFLSNQPQHF
- 16 TRBJ2-1 TRBV20-1 - TGCAGTGCTAGAGCTCTGGACTCCCTAGCCTACAATGAGCAGTTCTTC CSARALDSLAYNEQFF
TRBD1 15 TRBJ2-7 TRBV7-2 many TGTGCCAGCAGCACCCAAGGACAGGGAATCTACGAGCAGTACTTC CASSTQGQGIYEQYF
TRBD2 14 TRBJ2-5 TRBV6-1 - TGTGCCAGCAGTGGGCGGGGGGGCCAAGAGACCCAGTGCTTC CASSGRGGQETQCF
TRBD2 14 TRBJ2-7 TRBV5-1 few TGCGCCAGCAGGGTTAGCGGGAATGGCTACGAGCAGTACTTC CASRVSGNGYEQYF
TRBD1 15 TRBJ1-2 TRBV7-3 - TGTGCCAGCAGCGCGACAGGGGGCGTTAACTATGGCTACACCTTC CASSATGGVNYGYTF
- 10 TRBJ1-2 TRBV29-1 many TGCAGCGTGGGGACGGAGAGCTACACCTTC CSVGTESYTF
- 12 TRBJ2-7 TRBV20-1 few TGCAGTGCTGCCCTACAGAAGTACGAGCAGTACTTC CSAALQKYEQYF
- 12 TRBJ2-7 TRBV29-1 - TGCAGCGTGGCCGATGGTTTCTACGAGCAGTACTTC CSVADGFYEQYF
TRBD1 13 TRBJ1-2 TRBV29-1 many TGCAGCGTTACAGGGGGAAGAGAATATGGCTACACCTTC CSVTGGREYGYTF
- 15 TRBJ1-1 TRBV5-1 - TGCGCCAGCAGCTCCTCCCACGGGGCAGGCACTGAAGCTTTCTTT CASSSSHGAGTEAFF